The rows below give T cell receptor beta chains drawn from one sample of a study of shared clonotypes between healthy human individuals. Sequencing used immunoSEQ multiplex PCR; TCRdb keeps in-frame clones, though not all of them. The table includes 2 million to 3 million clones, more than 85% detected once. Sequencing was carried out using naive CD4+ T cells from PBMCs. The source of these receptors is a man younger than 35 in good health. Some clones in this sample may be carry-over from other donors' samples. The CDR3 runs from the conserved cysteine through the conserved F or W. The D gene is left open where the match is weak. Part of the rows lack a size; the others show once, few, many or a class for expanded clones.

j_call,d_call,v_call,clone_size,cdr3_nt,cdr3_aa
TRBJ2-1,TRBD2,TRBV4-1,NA,TGCGCCAGCAGCTCCCGTATAGCGGGAGAGTACAATGAGCAGTTCTTC,CASSSRIAGEYNEQFF
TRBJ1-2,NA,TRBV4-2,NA,TGTGCCAGCAGCCCGATTGGGGGGGTGGAAGGCTACACCTTC,CASSPIGGVEGYTF
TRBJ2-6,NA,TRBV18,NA,TGTGCCAGCTCACCCATTGGGGGGATGAGGGGGAATTCCAACGTCCTGACTTTC,CASSPIGGMRGNSNVLTF
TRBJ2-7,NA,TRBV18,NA,TGTGCCAGCTCACCACCAGGCTCCTACGAGCAGTACTTC,CASSPPGSYEQYF
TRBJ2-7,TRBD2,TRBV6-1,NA,TGTGCCAGCAGTGAAGCTCGGCGGGAGGGCCCCCTCGGCTACGAGCAGTACTTC,CASSEARREGPLGYEQYF
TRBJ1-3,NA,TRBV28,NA,TGTGCCAGCAGTTTACAGGGGATTTACTACACCATATATTTT,CASSLQGIYYTIYF
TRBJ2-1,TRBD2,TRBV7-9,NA,TGTGCCAGCAGCCAAGCGGGAGGGCCATGGGAGCAGTTCTTC,CASSQAGGPWEQFF
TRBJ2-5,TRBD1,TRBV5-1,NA,TGCGCCAGCAGCCAGCCGGGACAGGGGCAAGAGACCCAGTACTTC,CASSQPGQGQETQYF
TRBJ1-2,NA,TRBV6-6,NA,TGTGCCAGCAGTTACTCAGGGACATCATATGGCTACACCTTC,CASSYSGTSYGYTF
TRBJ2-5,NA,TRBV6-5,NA,TGTGCCAGCAGCCGGGACCTCTCCCAAGAGACCCAGTACTTC,CASSRDLSQETQYF
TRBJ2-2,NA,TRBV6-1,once,TGTGCCAGCAGTGAATTGGGCGTCGGGAGCACCGGGGAGCTGTTTTTT,CASSELGVGSTGELFF
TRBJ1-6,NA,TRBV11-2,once,TGTGCCAGCAGCTTAGATGTGAGGGAATATTGGAATTCACCCCTCCACTTT,CASSLDVREYWNSPLHF
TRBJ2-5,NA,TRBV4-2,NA,TGTGCCAGCAGCCAAGGAGACAGCGCGAAAGAGACCCAGTACTTC,CASSQGDSAKETQYF
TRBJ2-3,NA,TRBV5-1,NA,TGCGCCAGCAGCTTGGACACGCGCACAGATACGCAGTATTTT,CASSLDTRTDTQYF
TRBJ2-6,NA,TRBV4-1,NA,TGCGCCAGCAGCCAAGTTGGGCGGATCTCTGGGGCCAACGTCCTGACTTTC,CASSQVGRISGANVLTF
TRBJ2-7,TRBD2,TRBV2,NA,TGTGCCAGCAGTCGATCTAGCGGGAGAGCGGACGAGCAGTACTTC,CASSRSSGRADEQYF
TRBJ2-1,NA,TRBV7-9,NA,TGTGCCAGCAGCCTCACCCCAAAAGGAGGGGGTGTCTACAATGAGCAGTTCTTC,CASSLTPKGGGVYNEQFF
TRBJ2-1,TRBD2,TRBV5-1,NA,TGCGCCAGCAGCTTGGATGGACTAGCGGGATACAATGAGCAGTTCTTC,CASSLDGLAGYNEQFF
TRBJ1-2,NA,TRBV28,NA,TGTGCCAGCAGTTTTAGCCGGGGCAACTATGGCTACACCTTC,CASSFSRGNYGYTF
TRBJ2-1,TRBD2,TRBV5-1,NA,TGCGCCAGCAGCTTTACCGGGACTAGCGGCATTGGTGAGCAGTTCTTC,CASSFTGTSGIGEQFF
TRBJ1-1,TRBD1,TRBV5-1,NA,TGCGCCAGCAGCTTGCAGGGGGGGCGGTTGACTGAAGCTTTCTTT,CASSLQGGRLTEAFF
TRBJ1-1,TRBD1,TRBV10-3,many,TGTGCCATCAGTGAGTCTGGGGGACAGCGAATGAACACTGAAGCTTTCTTT,CAISESGGQRMNTEAFF
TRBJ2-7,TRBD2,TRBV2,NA,TGTGCCAGCAGAGGACTAGCGGGAGGCGAGCAGTACTTC,CASRGLAGGEQYF
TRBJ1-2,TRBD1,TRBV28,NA,TGTGCCAGCAGTTTAACAGGGGGCCACACCTTC,CASSLTGGHTF
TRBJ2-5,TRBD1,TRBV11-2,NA,TGTGCCAGCAGCTTTAGGGGACAGGGCGACCAAGAGACCCAGTACTTC,CASSFRGQGDQETQYF
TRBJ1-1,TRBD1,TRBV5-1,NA,TGCGCCAGCAGCCCGGGGACAGGGGTGAACACTGAAGCTTTCTTT,CASSPGTGVNTEAFF
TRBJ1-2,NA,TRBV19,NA,TGTGCCAGTGCCGCAGGGGCAGCTATCTATGGCTACACCTTC,CASAAGAAIYGYTF
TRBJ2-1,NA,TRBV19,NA,TGTGCCAGTAGTCCACCCGGGGGATCCTACAATGAGCAGTTCTTC,CASSPPGGSYNEQFF
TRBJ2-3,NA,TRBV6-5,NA,TGTGCCAGCAGCAACCGGGCCGCCACGGATACGCAGTATTTT,CASSNRAATDTQYF
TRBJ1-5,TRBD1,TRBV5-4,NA,TGTGCCAGCAGCGTGGCCGGGACAGGGGCTCAGCCCCAGCATTTT,CASSVAGTGAQPQHF
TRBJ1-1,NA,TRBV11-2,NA,TGTGCCAGCAGCTTGTGGGCGGGCCTCGGGAACACTGAAGCTTTCTTT,CASSLWAGLGNTEAFF
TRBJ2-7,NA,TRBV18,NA,TGTGCCAGCTCTCCAGGACGGTCTAGCTCCTACGAGCAGTACTTC,CASSPGRSSSYEQYF
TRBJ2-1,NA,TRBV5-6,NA,TGTGCCAGCAGCTTGGCTTGGAGGGGGCTATACAATGAGCAGTTCTTC,CASSLAWRGLYNEQFF
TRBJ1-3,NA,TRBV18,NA,TGTGCCAGCTCACTCTCGGTGACTGGAAACACCATATATTTT,CASSLSVTGNTIYF
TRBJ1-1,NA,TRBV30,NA,TGTGCCTGGGACAGGCTGAACACTGAAGCTTTCTTT,CAWDRLNTEAFF
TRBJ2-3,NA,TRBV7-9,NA,TGTGCCAGCAGCATCAACTCGGGGGTCACAGATACGCAGTATTTT,CASSINSGVTDTQYF
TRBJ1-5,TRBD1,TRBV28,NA,TGTGCCAGCAGTTCGGGGACAGGTGGCCAGCCCCAGCATTTT,CASSSGTGGQPQHF
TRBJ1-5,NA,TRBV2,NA,TGTGCCAGCAGTGAAACGAGTCAGCCCCAGCATTTT,CASSETSQPQHF
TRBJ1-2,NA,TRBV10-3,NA,TGTGCCATCAGTGACAGGATTAACTATGGCTACACCTTC,CAISDRINYGYTF
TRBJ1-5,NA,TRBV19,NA,TGTGCCAGTAGTATTTTACCTTCGACAGGCTATCAGCCCCAGCATTTT,CASSILPSTGYQPQHF
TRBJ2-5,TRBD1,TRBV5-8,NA,TGTGCCAGCAGCTTGGGACAGGGTAGAGAGACCCAGTACTTC,CASSLGQGRETQYF
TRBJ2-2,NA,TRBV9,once,TGTGCCAGCAGCGAGAGCGGCACCGCGAACACCGGGGAGCTGTTTTTT,CASSESGTANTGELFF
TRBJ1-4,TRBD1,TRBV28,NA,TGTGCCAGCAGTCCCTCCTCGAAGGGGGCGGGTGAAAAACTGTTTTTT,CASSPSSKGAGEKLFF
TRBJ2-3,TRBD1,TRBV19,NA,TGTGCCAGTAGTATCAGGGGGACAGATACGCAGTATTTT,CASSIRGTDTQYF
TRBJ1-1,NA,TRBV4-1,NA,TGCGCCAGCAGCCACCCTGGACATCTGGATGCTGAAGCTTTCTTT,CASSHPGHLDAEAFF
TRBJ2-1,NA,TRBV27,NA,TGTGCCAGCAGTACCCGACTTGAGCCTGAGCAGTTCTTC,CASSTRLEPEQFF
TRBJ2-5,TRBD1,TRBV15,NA,TGTGCCACCAGCACTCGACAGGGCGACCAAGAGACCCAGTACTTC,CATSTRQGDQETQYF
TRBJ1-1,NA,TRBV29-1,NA,TGCAGCGTAGAGGGGGGGGGAAACACTGAAGCTTTCTTT,CSVEGGGNTEAFF
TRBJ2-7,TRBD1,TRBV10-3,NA,TGTGCCACAGCAAACGGACAGGGTCGGGACGAGCAGTACTTC,CATANGQGRDEQYF
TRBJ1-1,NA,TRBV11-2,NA,TGTGCCAGCAGCTTTCAGGGGAGCACTGAAGCTTTCTTT,CASSFQGSTEAFF
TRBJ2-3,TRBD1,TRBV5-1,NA,TGCGCCAGCAGCTCCAGACAGGGGGGCACAGATACGCAGTATTTT,CASSSRQGGTDTQYF
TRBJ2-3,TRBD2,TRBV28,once,TGCGCCGCCCGCTATGGGGGGGAGGGCCGAAATACGCAGTATTTT,CAARYGGEGRNTQYF
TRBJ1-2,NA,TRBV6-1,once,TGTGCCAGCAGTAAGGAATATACGAATGGCTACACCTTC,CASSKEYTNGYTF
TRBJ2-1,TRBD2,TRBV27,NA,TGTGCCAGCAGCCAGCCTAGCGGGTCCTACAATGAGCAGTTCTTC,CASSQPSGSYNEQFF
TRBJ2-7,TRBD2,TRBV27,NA,TGTGCCAGCAGTCCTGGACTAGCGGGAGAGGTTGAGCAGTACTTC,CASSPGLAGEVEQYF
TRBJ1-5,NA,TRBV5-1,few,TGCGCCAGCAGCTTGGCCGGGACCCCCGCGGAGCCCCAGCATTTT,CASSLAGTPAEPQHF
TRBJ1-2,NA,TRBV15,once,TGTGCCACCAGCAGAGATCGGGTGGACTATGGCTACACCTTC,CATSRDRVDYGYTF